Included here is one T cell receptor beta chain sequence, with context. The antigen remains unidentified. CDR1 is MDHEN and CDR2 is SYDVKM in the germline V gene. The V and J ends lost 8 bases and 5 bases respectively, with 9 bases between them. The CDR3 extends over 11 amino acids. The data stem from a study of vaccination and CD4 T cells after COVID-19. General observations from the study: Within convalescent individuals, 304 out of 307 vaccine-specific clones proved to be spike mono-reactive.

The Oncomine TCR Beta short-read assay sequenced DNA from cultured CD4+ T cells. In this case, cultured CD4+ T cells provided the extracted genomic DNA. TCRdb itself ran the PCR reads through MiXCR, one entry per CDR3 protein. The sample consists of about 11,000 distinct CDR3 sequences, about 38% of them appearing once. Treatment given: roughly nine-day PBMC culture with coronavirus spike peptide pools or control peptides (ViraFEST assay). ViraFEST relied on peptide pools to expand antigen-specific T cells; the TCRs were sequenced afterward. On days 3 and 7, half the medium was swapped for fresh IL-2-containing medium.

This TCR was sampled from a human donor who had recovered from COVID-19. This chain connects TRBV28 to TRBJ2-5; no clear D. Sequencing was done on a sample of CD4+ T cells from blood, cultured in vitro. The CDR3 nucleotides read TGTGCCAGCTACATGCGTGAGACCCAGTACTTC. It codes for CASYMRETQYF.